Reported below is one T cell receptor beta chain. Trimming removed 3 bases from V and 0 bases from J, with 6 bases in between. The CDR3 sequence is 15 residues long. CDR1 is MNHNS and CDR2 is SASEGT in the germline V gene. The method was immunoSEQ multiplex PCR; TCRdb's version includes in-frame clones alone and lacks a portion of them. The sample has 10,000 to 15,000 clones; roughly 80% are singletons. The source of the sample is a study of somatic mutations in cytotoxic T cells in rheumatoid arthritis. The wider study: Flow-sorting brought some V beta antibody-stained T-cell populations to nearly 100% purity, V beta1+ cells sequenced for TCRB among them.

Blood donors of median age about 50 years (range about 20-75), approximately 55% of them female, formed the healthy controls. Magnetic beads with positive selection isolated CD4+ and CD8+ fractions, whose purity was verified by flow cytometry. Sequenced input: CD8+ T cells sorted from blood. The rearrangement links TRBV6-1 to TRBJ2-6; unclear D gene. The sequence came from a woman in her thirties or forties in good health. In nucleotides, the CDR3 is TGTGCCAGCAGTGATGAACTCTCTGGGGCCAACGTCCTGACTTTC. Protein: CASSDELSGANVLTF.